This T cell receptor (beta chain) was captured in a study of CD8 T cells in ankylosing spondylitis. Overall study results and limits: Certain motif variants had earlier been reported in reactive arthritis synovial fluid and blood. Within ankylosing spondylitis blood, a TCR beta motif made up of eight or nine highly homologous variants appeared to be characteristic. Clones linked to disease were reported to show significant enrichment in matched ankylosing spondylitis synovial fluid.

Construction of TCR beta libraries was performed using quantitative 5'-RACE with molecular barcodes. One entry per CDR3 protein results from TCRdb running MiXCR on the 5' RACE reads. The sample shows 250,000 to 300,000 distinct CDR3 sequences, roughly 20% of them seen only once. Germline assignment: CDR1 DFQATT and CDR2 SNEGSKA (reference sequence). The CDR3 contains 12 residues. The V and J ends lost 0 bases and 6 bases respectively, with 7 bases between them. There are many counts of this clonotype. The antigen is unknown. This sequence joins TRBV20-1 and TRBJ2-3; D not certain. The source material was blood, either unsorted or a sorted T cell fraction (not recorded which). The sequence derives from a male donor with ankylosing spondylitis or in good health (not recorded which). DNA for the CDR3: TGCAGTGCTAGAGATGTACGGGATACGCAGTATTTT. As protein: CSARDVRDTQYF.